This T cell receptor beta chain was found in a study of Graves' ophthalmopathy and Graves' hyperthyroidism. In its sample, this clonotype was seen many times. The germline V gene has CDR1 WNHNN and CDR2 SYGVQD (reference sequence). The ends lost 10 bases at V and 8 bases at J; junction bases unmatched: 12. This CDR3 comprises 13 residues. Amplified material comprised TCR beta CDR3 regions derived from RNA transcripts. HTBI primers served in a first-round RT-PCR, which a second-round multiplex PCR followed. TCRdb re-analysed the multiplex PCR reads in MiXCR, keeping a single row per CDR3 protein. This table has approximately 700,000 distinct CDR3 sequences, around 40% appearing once. Certain patients, namely those with other autoimmune diseases, uncontrolled infections, pregnancy or lactation, were excluded. PBMCs stemmed from more than 9.5 ml of fresh peripheral blood.

Sequenced material: peripheral blood. The TCR comes from an adult man with Graves' ophthalmopathy. This chain links TRBV10-1 with TRBJ1-2, with 8 bases aligning to TRBD1. CDR3 sequence: CATRDRSGVGYTF. CDR3 nucleotide sequence: TGCGCCACCAGGGACAGGAGCGGTGTGGGCTACACCTTC.